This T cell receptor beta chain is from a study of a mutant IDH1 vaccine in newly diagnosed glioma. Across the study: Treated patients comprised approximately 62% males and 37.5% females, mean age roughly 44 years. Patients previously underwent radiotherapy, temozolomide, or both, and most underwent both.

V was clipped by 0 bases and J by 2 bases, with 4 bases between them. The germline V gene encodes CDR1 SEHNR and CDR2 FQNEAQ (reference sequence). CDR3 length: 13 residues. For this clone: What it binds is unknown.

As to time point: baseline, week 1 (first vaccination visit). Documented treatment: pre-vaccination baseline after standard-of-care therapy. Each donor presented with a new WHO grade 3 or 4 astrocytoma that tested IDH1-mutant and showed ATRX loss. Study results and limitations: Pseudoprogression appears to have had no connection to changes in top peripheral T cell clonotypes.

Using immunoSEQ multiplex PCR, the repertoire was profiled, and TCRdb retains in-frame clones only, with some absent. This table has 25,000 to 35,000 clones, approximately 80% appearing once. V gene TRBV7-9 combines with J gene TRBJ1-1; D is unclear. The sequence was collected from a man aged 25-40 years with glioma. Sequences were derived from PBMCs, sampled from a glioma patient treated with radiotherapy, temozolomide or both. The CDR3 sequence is CASSLALNTEAFF. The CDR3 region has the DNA TGTGCCAGCAGCTTAGCATTAAACACTGAAGCTTTCTTT. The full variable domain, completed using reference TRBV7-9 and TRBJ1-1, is DTGVSQNPRHKITKRGQNVTFRCDPISEHNRLYWYRQTLGQGPEFLTYFQNEAQLEKSRLLSDRFSAERPKGSFSTLEIQRTEQGDSAMYLCASSLALNTEAFFGQGTRLTVV.